The source of this TCR beta chain is a study of cytomegalovirus exposure and HLA in healthy donors. Findings and limits, study-wide: As was reported, the HLA-A and HLA-B alleles of most subjects were accurately predicted from TCR beta sequences. It was assumed in the presence/absence analyses that sequencing depth was roughly uniform across donors. In vitro assays verified that a few CMV-associated chains recognized CMV antigens specifically.

Concerning this clone: Its antigen is as yet unknown.

The CDR3 totals 17 residues. V dropped 1 base and J dropped 0 bases, with 13 bases sitting between them. Germline V gene lookup returns CDR1 SEHNR and CDR2 FQNEAQ (reference sequence). Primers for the PCR totalled 60 Vbeta and 13 Jbeta. In the study's own analysis: A later analysis counted 65 million to 90 million unique TCR beta chains, around 11 million shared. Sequenced by immunoSEQ multiplex PCR; TCRdb stores in-frame clones only, minus some. From that table come the V and J calls and clone size; the DNA was used to work out D and trimming. The sample lists 55,000 to 65,000 clones, 80% to 90% occurring once.

Input material: PBMCs. The sequence came from a man aged 25-40 years in good health and CMV-seropositive. The chain employs TRBV7-9 and TRBJ2-1; D is perhaps TRBD1 (6 bases). In nucleotides, the CDR3 is TGTGCCAGCAGCTTAGGTGACAGGTACCGCTCCTACAATGAGCAGTTCTTC. Translation: CASSLGDRYRSYNEQFF.